These 14 T cell receptor beta chains share one sample of origin, sequenced in a study of blood T cell repertoires in COVID-19. Some clones are missing from TCRdb's copy, which holds only in-frame ones; the method was immunoSEQ multiplex PCR. The sample includes over 150,000 clones, about 84% seen only once; the top ten take around 7%. Sequenced sample: peripheral blood. The receptors derive from a human donor in a cohort sampled during active COVID-19.

The CDR3 loop reads CASSSGQYEKLFF. DNA for the CDR3: TGCGCCAGCAGCTCCGGACAGTACGAAAAACTGTTTTTT. J is TRBJ1-4 and V is TRBV5-1; the D gene is possibly TRBD1 (6 bases). CDR3 length: 13 residues. Germline V CDR1 and CDR2: SGHRS, YFSETQ. V lost 3 bases to trimming and J lost 8 bases, with 11 bases between them.

This clone counts as medium-sized. The V gene is TRBV2, the J gene TRBJ1-5; a weak D match, TRBD1 (5 bases). The V end lost 8 bases, the J end lost 6 bases, and 11 bases lay between the germline ends. The CDR3 totals 12 residues. CDR1 SNHLY and CDR2 FYNNEI come from the germline V gene. This chain's CDR3 is CASAGDVQPQHF. DNA of the CDR3: TGTGCCAGCGCGGGGGACGTTCAGCCCCAGCATTTT.

The CDR3 region is CASSQDGEGPYEQYF. CDR3 coding DNA: TGCGCCAGCAGCCAAGATGGAGAGGGCCCCTACGAGCAGTACTTC. The genes are TRBV4-1 and TRBJ2-7; weak D call: TRBD2 (5 bases). CDR1 is MGHRA, CDR2 YSYEKL, per germline. CDR3 length: 15 amino acids. V lost 0 bases to trimming and J lost 2 bases, with 11 bases between them.

This clone has a count of ten or more. The rearrangement joins TRBV18 to TRBJ1-2, with D tentatively TRBD1 (5 bases). In germline, CDR1 is KGHSH, CDR2 LQKENI. The V and J ends lost 1 base and 6 bases respectively, with 9 bases between them. CDR3 size: 13 residues. The DNA of the CDR3 is TGTGCCAGCTCACCACAGGGACTAAATGGCTACACCTTC. This translates into CASSPQGLNGYTF.

V usage is TRBV5-1 and J usage is TRBJ2-3; a possible D gene is TRBD2 (5 bases). V lost 4 bases, J lost 4 bases, and 16 bases lay in between. Germline values: CDR1 SGHRS, CDR2 YFSETQ. The CDR3 runs 15 residues. The DNA for the CDR3 is TGCGCCAGCAGCCCCGGACTGGCCGGGGCAGATACGCAGTATTTT. It codes for CASSPGLAGADTQYF. The full variable domain, its missing parts supplied by reference TRBV5-1 and TRBJ2-3, is KAGVTQTPRYLIKTRGQQVTLSCSPISGHRSVSWYQQTPGQGLQFLFEYFSETQRNKGNFPGRFSGRQFSNSRSEMNVSTLELGDSALYLCASSPGLAGADTQYFGPGTRLTVL.

The genes are TRBV19 and TRBJ2-1; D might be TRBD1 (6 bases). This CDR3 spans 15 amino acids. Germline loops: CDR1 LNHDA, CDR2 SQIVND (reference sequence). V was cut by 5 bases and J by 7 bases, with 18 bases left in between. The CDR3 region has the DNA TGTGCCAGTAGTCCCCGGACAGTAGGGCTTAATGAGCAGTTCTTC. It codes for CASSPRTVGLNEQFF.

This sequence joins TRBV2 and TRBJ1-3; D not resolved. The CDR3 covers 16 residues. V shed 6 bases and J shed 2 bases, with 17 bases lying between them. Germline loops: CDR1 SNHLY, CDR2 FYNNEI. CDR3 DNA sequence: TGTGCCAGCAGCCGACCTATTGAGGTTACTGGAAACACCATATATTTT. This translates into CASSRPIEVTGNTIYF.

Here the CDR3 reads CASSPQGDETQYF. The DNA for the CDR3 is TGTGCCAGCAGTCCCCAGGGGGACGAGACCCAGTACTTC. The chain links TRBV2 to TRBJ2-5; 7 bases align to TRBD1. V lost 5 bases and J lost 5; bases outside the gene matches: 5. CDR1 is SNHLY and CDR2 is FYNNEI in the germline V gene. The CDR3 contains 13 residues.

This rearrangement joins TRBV9 to TRBJ1-1; TRBD1 aligns across 9 bases. The CDR3 consists of 17 residues. CDR1 is SGDLS and CDR2 is YYNGEE in the germline V gene. Trimming removed 3 bases from V and 0 bases from J; junction bases left unmatched: 9. This CDR3 is CASSGTGGAWVNTEAFF. The CDR3 DNA is TGTGCCAGCAGCGGAACAGGGGGCGCTTGGGTGAACACTGAAGCTTTCTTT.

This clone was seen a handful of times. One end of the junction is discordant with germline, which a read error may explain. The chain is built from TRBV7-7 and TRBJ2-1; the D is unclear. The CDR3 runs to 13 residues. Germline V gene lookup returns CDR1 SSHAT and CDR2 FNYEAQ (reference sequence). Written as DNA, the CDR3 is TGTGCTAGCAGCTTAAGCAGGCACAATGAGCAGTTCTTC. It encodes CASSLSRHNEQFF.

CDR3: CASSPDRVGNTIYF. In DNA form, the CDR3 reads TGTGCCAGCAGCCCGGACAGGGTTGGAAACACCATATATTTT. The J gene is TRBJ1-3, the V gene TRBV2; 8 bases agree with TRBD1. This CDR3 spans 14 amino acids. CDR1 and CDR2 (germline): SNHLY, FYNNEI. V shed 6 bases, J shed 3 bases, and the junction held 4 bases outside the gene matches.

Concerning this clone itself: The same CDR3 can be traced to other DNA sequences in this sample. The rearrangement links TRBV5-1 to TRBJ2-5; TRBD2 aligns across 12 bases. The CDR3 consists of 15 residues. V lost 4 bases to trimming and J lost 5 bases; unmatched junction nucleotides: 6. From germline, CDR1 is SGHRS and CDR2 YFSETQ. Here the CDR3 reads CASSPGLAGRETQYF. DNA for the CDR3: TGCGCCAGCAGCCCCGGACTAGCGGGGCGGGAGACCCAGTACTTC.

This clone was seen a handful of times. Compared with germline, one end of the junction differs, possibly owing to a read error. V and J are TRBV27 and TRBJ1-5; 10 nucleotides agree with TRBD1. The CDR3 totals 14 residues. In germline, CDR1 is MNHEY, CDR2 SMNVEV (reference sequence). CDR3 DNA sequence: TGTGCCAGCAGTTCGACAGGGGGCAACCAGCCCCAGCATTTT. This gives the protein CASSSTGGNQPQHF.

The chain recombines TRBV27 with TRBJ2-1, with 8 positions matching TRBD1. V trimming: 6 bases; J trimming: 4 bases; junction bases outside the gene matches: 8. Germline-derived CDR1 and CDR2 are MNHEY and SMNVEV (reference sequence). This CDR3 is 15 amino acids long. CDR3 loop: CASSRGTGAYNEQFF. CDR3 in DNA: TGTGCCAGCAGCAGGGGGACAGGAGCTTACAATGAGCAGTTCTTC.